This T cell receptor beta chain was documented in a study of OX40 agonist ivuxolimab in advanced cancers. Overall study: The dose of intravenous ivuxolimab that patients received every 2 weeks ranged from 0.01 to 10 mg/kg.

Systemic immunosuppression or autoimmune disease history was grounds to exclude patients. Blood draws occurred at baseline, cycle 4 day 1, and cycle 7 day 1. The germline V gene encodes CDR1 SGDLS and CDR2 YYNGEE. Trimming took off 0 bases at V and 4 bases at J, with 10 bases between the two ends. The CDR3 has 14 amino acids. Libraries were prepared by immunoSEQ multiplex PCR; TCRdb keeps only in-frame clonotypes and omits some of them. The sample gives 60,000 or so clones, approximately 94% of which show up once; around 19% is in the top ten. This chain joins TRBV9 and TRBJ2-5; the D gene is possibly TRBD1 (6 bases). This specimen consisted of CD4+ or CD8+ T cells sorted from blood, obtained in a trial of the OX40 agonist ivuxolimab. The clonotype comes from an adult with an advanced solid tumor such as melanoma, head and neck, liver or kidney cancer. The CDR3 protein is CASSVDQGSETQYF. The CDR3 DNA reads TGTGCCAGCAGCGTAGACCAGGGGTCAGAGACCCAGTACTTC.